These 26 T cell receptor beta chains were all obtained from the same sample, sequenced in a study of T-cell memory formation after mild COVID-19. Using its own MiXCR run on the 5' RACE reads, TCRdb lists one record per CDR3 protein. The table includes 190,000 or so distinct CDR3 sequences, 25% to 35% detected once. The sample taken for sequencing was PBMCs or a T cell subset sorted from them (not recorded which). The source of these receptors is an adult woman who had mild COVID-19 (a few samples of this study predate the infection). Cell type and time point are not known.

The chain combines TRBV28 with TRBJ2-7, with D uncertain. Germline-derived CDR1 and CDR2 are MDHEN and SYDVKM. The V end lost 6 bases, the J end lost 3 bases, and 9 bases lay between the germline ends. The CDR3 loop spans 12 amino acids. The CDR3 bases are TGTGCCAGCAGGAGAGAAAACTACGAGCAGTACTTC. Translating gives CASRRENYEQYF.

This chain links TRBV5-1 with TRBJ2-1; 8 bases are shared with TRBD2. With 4 bases clipped from V and 6 bases from J, the junction kept 15 bases outside the gene matches. Germline V gene lookup returns CDR1 SGHRS and CDR2 YFSETQ. The CDR3 extends over 17 amino acids. The CDR3 protein is CASSPGWGAGESNEQFF. CDR3 in DNA: TGCGCCAGCAGCCCCGGCTGGGGAGCGGGGGAAAGCAATGAGCAGTTCTTC.

The CDR3 DNA reads TGTGCCAGCAATCCCGGGACGGCCTCCTACGAGCAGTACTTC. Protein sequence: CASNPGTASYEQYF. The chain couples TRBV12-3 or TRBV12-4 to TRBJ2-7; D is perhaps TRBD1 or TRBD2 (5 bases each). There are 14 residues in the CDR3. Trimming cost V 7 bases and J 0 bases, with 13 bases left between them.

This rearrangement joins TRBV30 to TRBJ1-2, with 8 bases matching TRBD1. This CDR3 comprises 15 residues. V was pared by 1 base and J by 4 bases, with 8 bases of the junction left unmatched. Per the germline V gene, CDR1 is GTSNPN and CDR2 is SVGIG (reference sequence). CDR3 sequence: CAWSDPGQAFYGYTF. The CDR3, as DNA: TGTGCCTGGAGTGATCCGGGACAGGCGTTCTATGGCTACACCTTC.

The rearrangement joins TRBV4-3 to TRBJ2-3; TRBD2 matches 12 bases. The germline V gene encodes CDR1 LGHNA and CDR2 YSLEER. The CDR3 is made up of 16 amino acids. J lost 3 bases, V lost 1 base, and 2 bases had no gene match. CDR3 amino acids: CASSQGTSGATDTQYF. The CDR3 DNA is TGCGCCAGCAGCCAAGGGACTAGCGGGGCAACAGATACGCAGTATTTT.

The genes are TRBV20-1 and TRBJ2-1; 7 bases agree with TRBD2. With V trimmed by 3 bases and J by 14 bases, 13 bases remained unmatched. CDR3 length: 13 amino acids. Per germline, CDR1 DFQATT and CDR2 SNEGSKA (reference sequence). The CDR3 protein is CSARRGTGGVEFF. The CDR3 DNA follows: TGCAGTGCTAGGCGGGGGACCGGAGGGGTGGAGTTCTTC.

The chain couples TRBV11-3 to TRBJ2-1; TRBD1 aligns across 9 bases. Looked up from germline, CDR1 is SGHNT and CDR2 is YENEEA. V lost 6 bases to trimming and J lost 0 bases; unmatched junction nucleotides: 12. The CDR3 contains 18 residues. The CDR3, as DNA: TGTGCCAGCAGGGATCCGGGACAGGGTGCAGGCTCCTACAATGAGCAGTTCTTC. Protein product: CASRDPGQGAGSYNEQFF.

The chain is built from TRBV7-9 and TRBJ1-1, with D unclear. The germline V and J ends were trimmed by 2 bases and 1 base, with 14 bases remaining between them. This CDR3 is built from 16 residues. Germline V gives CDR1 SEHNR, CDR2 FQNEAQ (reference sequence). The CDR3 sequence is CASSLIGSDGNTEAFF. DNA of the CDR3: TGTGCCAGCAGCTTAATCGGGTCGGACGGGAACACTGAAGCTTTCTTT.

The V and J genes are TRBV5-4 and TRBJ2-1; 8 bases map to TRBD2. This CDR3 contains 12 residues. The V gene end was trimmed by 4 bases and the J gene end by 8 bases; junction bases not matched to a gene: 2. Germline CDR1 is SGHNT and CDR2 is YYREEE (reference sequence). The CDR3 DNA follows: TGTGCCAGCAGCCCGGGAGGGGATGAGCAGTTCTTC. The encoded protein is CASSPGGDEQFF.

This clonotype appeared a few times. The CDR3 loop is CASSLGVGREQYF. CDR3 in DNA: TGTGCCAGCAGTTTGGGGGTCGGCCGGGAGCAGTACTTC. This sequence joins TRBV27 and TRBJ2-7; D may be TRBD1 or TRBD2 (5 bases each). Germline V CDR1 and CDR2: MNHEY, SMNVEV (reference sequence). The CDR3 spans 13 residues. The V gene lost 3 bases and the J gene lost 7 bases, with 13 bases spanning the gap.

In its sample, this clonotype was seen a few times. The V gene is TRBV20-1, the J gene TRBJ2-1; D is possibly TRBD2 (7 bases). Germline V gives CDR1 DFQATT, CDR2 SNEGSKA (reference sequence). V was trimmed by 5 bases and J by 0 bases, leaving 17 bases between them. This CDR3 contains 16 residues. The CDR3 here is CSAGGGGRVSYNEQFF. As DNA, the CDR3 is TGCAGTGCTGGAGGGGGAGGGAGAGTCTCCTACAATGAGCAGTTCTTC.

This clonotype was detected once. The chain has TRBV13 and TRBJ1-5; TRBD1 matches at 9 bases. V lost 3 bases and J lost 7; bases outside the gene matches: 10. The germline gives CDR1 PRHDT, CDR2 FYEKMQ (reference sequence). CDR3 length: 16 amino acids. CDR3 protein: CASSLGQGTVGQPQHF. The CDR3 bases are TGTGCCAGCAGCTTGGGACAGGGAACCGTAGGACAGCCCCAGCATTTT. Filled out from reference TRBV13 and TRBJ1-5, the complete variable domain reads AAGVIQSPRHLIKEKRETATLKCYPIPRHDTVYWYQQGPGQDPQFLISFYEKMQSDKGSIPDRFSAQQFSDYHSELNMSSLELGDSALYFCASSLGQGTVGQPQHFGDGTRLSIL.

The chain couples TRBV5-1 to TRBJ2-7; D unclear. Per germline, CDR1 SGHRS and CDR2 YFSETQ. The CDR3 runs to 17 residues. The ends were cut back, 0 bases at V and 3 bases at J, with 19 bases in the middle. The CDR3 loop reads CASSLVRNPPGIYEQYF. The DNA of the CDR3 is TGCGCCAGCAGCTTGGTTCGAAATCCGCCAGGCATCTACGAGCAGTACTTC.

The chain links TRBV12-3 or TRBV12-4 to TRBJ1-1, with 9 positions matching TRBD1. The V gene end was trimmed by 7 bases and the J gene end by 1 base; junction bases not matched to a gene: 4. The CDR3 spans 14 residues. The CDR3 sequence: CASKRGQGNTEAFF. CDR3 DNA: TGTGCCAGCAAACGGGGACAGGGGAACACTGAAGCTTTCTTT.

This clonotype was seen a single time. The genes are TRBV12-3 or TRBV12-4 and TRBJ1-1; D is undetermined. V lost 6 bases and J 2 bases, leaving 13 bases between the germline ends. The length of the CDR3 is 14 residues. Here the CDR3 reads CASRPTRDNTEAFF. The DNA for the CDR3 is TGTGCCAGCAGACCTACCAGAGATAACACTGAAGCTTTCTTT.

The chain employs TRBV6-2 or TRBV6-3 and TRBJ1-1; 8 bases align to TRBD1. Germline trimming cut 4 bases from V and 0 bases from J; bases unmatched to any gene: 4. Germline V lookup: CDR1 MNHEY, CDR2 SVGEGT. The CDR3 is made up of 15 amino acids. The CDR3 DNA reads as TGTGCCAGCAGTTTCAGGGGGCTGATGAACACTGAAGCTTTCTTT. The encoded protein is CASSFRGLMNTEAFF.

This clonotype has at least ten counts. The chain employs TRBV20-1 and TRBJ2-1, with 13 bases aligning to TRBD2. The CDR3 runs to 18 residues. Germline-derived CDR1 and CDR2 are DFQATT and SNEGSKA (reference sequence). V was clipped by 1 base and J by 4 bases; unmatched bases: 10. The CDR3 DNA reads TGCAGTGCTAGAGGATCGGGACCGGGACTAGCGGGATACAATGAGCAGTTCTTC. The encoded protein is CSARGSGPGLAGYNEQFF.

The rearrangement uses TRBV4-3 and TRBJ2-7; 13 bases line up with TRBD2. J gave up 6 bases and V 3 bases, and 8 bases lay outside the gene matches. The CDR3 has 16 amino acids. Looked up from germline, CDR1 is LGHNA and CDR2 is YSLEER. CDR3 sequence reads: CASSQNLLAGGREQYF. As DNA, the CDR3 is TGCGCCAGCAGCCAGAACTTACTAGCGGGAGGGCGCGAGCAGTACTTC.

V and J are TRBV5-1 and TRBJ1-1; TRBD1 matches 9 bases. CDR1 and CDR2 from the germline V gene are SGHRS and YFSETQ. V trimming: 5 bases; J trimming: 2 bases; junction bases outside the gene matches: 7. This CDR3 comprises 15 residues. In nucleotides, the CDR3 is TGCGCCAGCAGGGGGACAGGGCTCTCAAACACTGAAGCTTTCTTT. Its protein is CASRGTGLSNTEAFF.

This clonotype was seen more than once but under ten times. Here the CDR3 reads CASSPGGAANEQFF. CDR3 bases: TGTGCCAGCAGTCCCGGGGGGGCAGCCAATGAGCAGTTCTTC. The chain carries TRBV12-3 or TRBV12-4 and TRBJ2-1, with 8 bases fitting TRBD2. V lost 5 bases, J lost 6 bases, and 6 bases stayed unmatched. The CDR3 runs to 14 residues.

The chain carries TRBV6-5 and TRBJ2-3, with TRBD2 identical over 9 bases. CDR1 MNHEY and CDR2 SVGAGI come from the germline V gene. The V gene end was trimmed by 4 bases and the J gene end by 6 bases; junction bases not matched to a gene: 11. There are 16 residues in the CDR3. This CDR3 is CASSSPAGGLGDTQYF. The CDR3 DNA follows: TGTGCCAGCAGTTCGCCGGCGGGGGGGCTGGGGGATACGCAGTATTTT.

This rearrangement joins TRBV7-8 to TRBJ2-1; the match to TRBD1 covers 10 bases. V was pared by 5 bases and J by 8 bases, with 6 bases of the junction left unmatched. CDR1 and CDR2 from the germline V gene are SGHVS and FQNEAQ. This CDR3 comprises 14 residues. The CDR3 region has the DNA TGTGCCAGCAGCGCCGGGACAGGGGTGGATGAGCAGTTCTTC. It yields the protein CASSAGTGVDEQFF.

This rearrangement joins TRBV4-2 to TRBJ2-2, with TRBD2 matching 9 bases. In germline, CDR1 is LGHNA, CDR2 YNFKEQ. This CDR3 is 17 amino acids long. V lost 1 base and J lost 4; bases outside the gene matches: 7. This CDR3 reads CASSQGGLAGLTGELFF. The DNA for the CDR3 is TGTGCCAGCAGCCAAGGGGGGCTAGCGGGGCTCACCGGGGAGCTGTTTTTT.

This chain uses TRBV12-3 or TRBV12-4 with TRBJ1-5; 8 positions match TRBD1. After removal of 2 bases from V and 6 bases from J, the junction contained 9 bases not matched to a gene. CDR3 length equals 16 residues. Here the CDR3 DNA reads TGTGCCAGCAGTTTAACGACAGGGGTGGGGTTTCAGCCCCAGCATTTT. It is translated as CASSLTTGVGFQPQHF.

The V gene is TRBV3-1, the J gene TRBJ1-5, with D hard to call. V lost 1 base, J lost 9 bases, and 13 bases lay in between. The CDR3 covers 14 residues. Per germline, CDR1 LGHDT and CDR2 YNNKEL (reference sequence). The CDR3 here is CASSQGEFVWPQHF. For the CDR3, the DNA is TGTGCCAGCAGCCAAGGGGAGTTCGTCTGGCCCCAGCATTTT.

The rearrangement joins TRBV18 to TRBJ1-6, with 8 bases matching TRBD1. In germline, CDR1 is KGHSH, CDR2 LQKENI. This CDR3 region has 14 residues. V dropped 6 bases and J dropped 10; count of bases not matched to a gene: 8. CDR3 protein: CASSPQGAGSPLHF. CDR3 DNA: TGTGCCAGCTCTCCCCAGGGGGCTGGATCACCCCTCCACTTT.